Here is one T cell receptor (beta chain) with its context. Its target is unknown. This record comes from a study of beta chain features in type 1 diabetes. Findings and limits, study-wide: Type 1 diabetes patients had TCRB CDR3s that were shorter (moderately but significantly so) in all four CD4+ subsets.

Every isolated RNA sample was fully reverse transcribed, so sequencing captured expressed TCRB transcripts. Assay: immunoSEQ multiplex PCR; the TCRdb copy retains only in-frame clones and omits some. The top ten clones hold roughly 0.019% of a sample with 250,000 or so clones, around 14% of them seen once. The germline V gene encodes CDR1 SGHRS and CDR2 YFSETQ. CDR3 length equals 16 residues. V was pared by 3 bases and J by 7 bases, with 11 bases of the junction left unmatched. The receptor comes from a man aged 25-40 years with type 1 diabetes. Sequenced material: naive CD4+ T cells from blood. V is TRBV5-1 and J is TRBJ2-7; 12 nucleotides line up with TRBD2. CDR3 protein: CASSSWTSGMIGEQYF. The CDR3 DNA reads TGCGCCAGCAGCTCCTGGACTAGCGGGATGATAGGGGAGCAGTACTTC.